This T cell receptor beta chain was sequenced during a study of OX40 agonist ivuxolimab in advanced cancers. Overall study context: Ivuxolimab, an antibody that agonizes OX40 (CD134), was administered to the patients. Anti-PD-1, anti-PD-L1 or anti-CTLA-4 therapy given earlier was allowed, and approximately 40% had some.

Sequenced by immunoSEQ multiplex PCR; TCRdb stores in-frame clones only, minus some. The data show some 80,000 clones, over 75% seen once. A word on this clone: The antigen is unknown.

CDR1 and CDR2 (germline): LNHDA, SQIVND (reference sequence). This CDR3 region has 15 residues. With 5 bases clipped from V and 4 bases from J, the junction kept 5 bases outside the gene matches. Study observations and caveats: Some nonresponders additionally presented with little normalized T-cell clonal expansion. Relative to CD4+ cells, CD8+ T cells on average had more expanded clones.

This receptor was taken from an adult with an advanced solid tumor such as melanoma, head and neck, liver or kidney cancer. The sample consisted of CD4+ or CD8+ T cells sorted from blood, taken in a trial of the OX40 agonist ivuxolimab. The rearrangement links TRBV19 to TRBJ2-3; 11 bases are shared with TRBD2. CDR3 DNA: TGTGCCAGTAGTTCACTTAGCGGGGGGGCAGATACGCAGTATTTT. Translating gives CASSSLSGGADTQYF.